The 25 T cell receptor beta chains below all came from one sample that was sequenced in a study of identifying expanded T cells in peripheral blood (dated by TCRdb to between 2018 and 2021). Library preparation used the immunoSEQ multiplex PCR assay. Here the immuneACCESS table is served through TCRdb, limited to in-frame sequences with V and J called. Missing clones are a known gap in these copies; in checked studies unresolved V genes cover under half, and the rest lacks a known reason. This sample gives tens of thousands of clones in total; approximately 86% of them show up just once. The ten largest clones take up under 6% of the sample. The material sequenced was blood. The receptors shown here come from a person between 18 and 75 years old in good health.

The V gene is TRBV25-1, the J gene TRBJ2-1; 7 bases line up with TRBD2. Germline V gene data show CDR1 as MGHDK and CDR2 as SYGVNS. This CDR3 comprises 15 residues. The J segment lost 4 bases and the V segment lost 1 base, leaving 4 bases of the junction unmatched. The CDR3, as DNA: TGTGCCAGCAGTGAATTCGGGGGGAGATACAATGAGCAGTTCTTC. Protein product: CASSEFGGRYNEQFF.

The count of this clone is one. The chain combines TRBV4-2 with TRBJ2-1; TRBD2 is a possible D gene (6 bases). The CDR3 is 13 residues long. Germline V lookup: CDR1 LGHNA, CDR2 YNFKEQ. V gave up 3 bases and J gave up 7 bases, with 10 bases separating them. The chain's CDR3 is CASSQDYQNEQFF. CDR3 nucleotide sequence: TGTGCCAGCAGCCAGGACTACCAGAATGAGCAGTTCTTC.

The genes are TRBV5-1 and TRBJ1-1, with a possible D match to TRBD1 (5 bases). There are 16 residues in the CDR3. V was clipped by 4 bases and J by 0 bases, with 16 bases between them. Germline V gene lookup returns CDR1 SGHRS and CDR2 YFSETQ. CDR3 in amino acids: CASSRLGTGMNTEAFF. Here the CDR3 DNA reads TGCGCCAGCAGCCGCCTTGGGACTGGGATGAACACTGAAGCTTTCTTT.

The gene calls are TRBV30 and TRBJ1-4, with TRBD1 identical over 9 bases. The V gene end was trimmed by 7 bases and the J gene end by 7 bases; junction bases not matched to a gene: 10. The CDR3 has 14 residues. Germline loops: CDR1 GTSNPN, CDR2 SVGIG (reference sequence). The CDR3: CASAPGQGGEKLFF. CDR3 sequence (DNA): TGTGCCTCCGCACCGGGACAGGGAGGTGAAAAACTGTTTTTT.

The CDR3 loop reads CSARAGSGYTF. The CDR3 bases are TGCAGTGCTAGGGCAGGGAGTGGCTACACCTTC. The rearrangement uses TRBV20-1 and TRBJ1-2, with D possibly TRBD1 on 5 matching bases. Deletions cut 3 bases from V and 7 bases from J, with 9 bases between. From germline, CDR1 is DFQATT and CDR2 SNEGSKA (reference sequence). The CDR3 consists of 11 residues.

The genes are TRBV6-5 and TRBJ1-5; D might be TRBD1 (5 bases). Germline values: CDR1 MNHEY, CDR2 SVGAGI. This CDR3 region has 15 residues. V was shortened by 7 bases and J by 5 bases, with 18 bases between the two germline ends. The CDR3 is CASKRAGGPYQPQHF. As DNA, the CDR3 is TGTGCCAGCAAAAGGGCGGGGGGACCTTATCAGCCCCAGCATTTT.

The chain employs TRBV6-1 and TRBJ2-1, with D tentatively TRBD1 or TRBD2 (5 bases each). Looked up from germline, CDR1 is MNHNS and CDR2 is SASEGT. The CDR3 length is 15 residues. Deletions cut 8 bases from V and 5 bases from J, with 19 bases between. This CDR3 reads CASRGGSVRDNEQFF. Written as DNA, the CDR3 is TGTGCCAGCCGGGGCGGGTCCGTCAGAGACAATGAGCAGTTCTTC.

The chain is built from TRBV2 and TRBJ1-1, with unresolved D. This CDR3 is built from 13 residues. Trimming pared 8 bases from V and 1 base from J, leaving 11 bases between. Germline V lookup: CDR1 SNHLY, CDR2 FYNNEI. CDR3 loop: CASHLWGNTEAFF. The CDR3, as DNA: TGTGCCAGCCACCTCTGGGGGAACACTGAAGCTTTCTTT.

DNA for the CDR3: TGTGCCAGCTCACCTAACTGGGGTGGGGGATCCTATGGCTACACCTTC. Protein: CASSPNWGGGSYGYTF. The V call is TRBV18, the J call TRBJ1-2; possible D gene TRBD1, 5 bases. Trimming took 3 bases from V and 4 from J, leaving 18 bases between them. This CDR3 comprises 16 residues. CDR1 KGHSH and CDR2 LQKENI come from the germline V gene.

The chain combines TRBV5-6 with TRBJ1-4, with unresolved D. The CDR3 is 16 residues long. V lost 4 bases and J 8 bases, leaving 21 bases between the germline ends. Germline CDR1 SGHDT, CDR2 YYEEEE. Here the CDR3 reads CASSGWREGFVEKLFF. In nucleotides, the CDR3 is TGTGCCAGCAGCGGTTGGAGAGAAGGCTTTGTAGAAAAACTGTTTTTT. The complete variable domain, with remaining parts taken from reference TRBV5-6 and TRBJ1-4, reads DAGVTQSPTHLIKTRGQQVTLRCSPKSGHDTVSWYQQALGQGPQFIFQYYEEEERQRGNFPDRFSGHQFPNYSSELNVNALLLGDSALYLCASSGWREGFVEKLFFGSGTQLSVL.

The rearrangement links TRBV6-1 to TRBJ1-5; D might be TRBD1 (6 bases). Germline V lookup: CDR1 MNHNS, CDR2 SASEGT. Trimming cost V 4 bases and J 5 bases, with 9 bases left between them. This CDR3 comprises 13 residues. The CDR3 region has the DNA TGTGCCAGCAGTGGATGGACAGATCAGCCCCAGCATTTT. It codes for CASSGWTDQPQHF.

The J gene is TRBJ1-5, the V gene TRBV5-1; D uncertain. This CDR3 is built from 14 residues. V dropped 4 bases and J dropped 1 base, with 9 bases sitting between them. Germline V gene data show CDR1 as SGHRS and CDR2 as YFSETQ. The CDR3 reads CASSGGGSNQPQHF. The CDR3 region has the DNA TGCGCCAGCAGCGGTGGCGGGAGCAATCAGCCCCAGCATTTT.

CDR3 loop: CASSVVQGNSGANVLTF. CDR3 nucleotide sequence: TGTGCCAGCAGTGTGGTACAGGGGAACTCTGGGGCCAACGTCCTGACTTTC. The genes are TRBV2 and TRBJ2-6, with 7 bases fitting TRBD1. The germline V gene encodes CDR1 SNHLY and CDR2 FYNNEI. The junction had 6 bases not matched to a gene; V was cut back by 4 bases and J by 0 bases. The CDR3 covers 17 residues.

Written as DNA, the CDR3 is TGTGCCAGCAAGAGGCAGAGCAGTTACAATGAGCAGTTCTTC. Encoded protein: CASKRQSSYNEQFF. The rearrangement uses TRBV6-1 and TRBJ2-1; D gene ambiguous. The germline V gene encodes CDR1 MNHNS and CDR2 SASEGT. V was pared by 7 bases and J by 4 bases, with 14 bases between. The CDR3 loop spans 14 amino acids.

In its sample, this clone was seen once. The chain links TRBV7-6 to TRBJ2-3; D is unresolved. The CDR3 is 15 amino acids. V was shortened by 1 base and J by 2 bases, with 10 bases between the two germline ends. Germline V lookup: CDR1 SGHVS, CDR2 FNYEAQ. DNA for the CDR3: TGTGCCAGCAGCTTAGGACCACGACTCACAGATACGCAGTATTTT. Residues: CASSLGPRLTDTQYF.

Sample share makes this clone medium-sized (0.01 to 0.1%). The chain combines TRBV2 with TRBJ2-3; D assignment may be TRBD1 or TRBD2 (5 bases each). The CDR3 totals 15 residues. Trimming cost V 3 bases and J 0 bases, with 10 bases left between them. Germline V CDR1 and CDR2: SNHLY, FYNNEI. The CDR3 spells CASSEGTSSTDTQYF. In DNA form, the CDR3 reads TGTGCCAGCAGTGAGGGGACCTCTAGCACAGATACGCAGTATTTT.

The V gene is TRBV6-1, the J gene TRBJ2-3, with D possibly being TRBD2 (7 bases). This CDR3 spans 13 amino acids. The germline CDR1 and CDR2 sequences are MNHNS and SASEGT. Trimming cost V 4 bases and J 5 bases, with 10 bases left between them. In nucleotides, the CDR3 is TGTGCCAGCAGTGCGCGGGGGCAAGATACGCAGTATTTT. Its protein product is CASSARGQDTQYF.

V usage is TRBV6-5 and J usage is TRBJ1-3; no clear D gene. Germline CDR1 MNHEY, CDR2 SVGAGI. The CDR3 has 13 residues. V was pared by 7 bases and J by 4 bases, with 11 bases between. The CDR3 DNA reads TGTGCCAGCACCCAGGACCTCGGAAACACCATATATTTT. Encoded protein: CASTQDLGNTIYF.

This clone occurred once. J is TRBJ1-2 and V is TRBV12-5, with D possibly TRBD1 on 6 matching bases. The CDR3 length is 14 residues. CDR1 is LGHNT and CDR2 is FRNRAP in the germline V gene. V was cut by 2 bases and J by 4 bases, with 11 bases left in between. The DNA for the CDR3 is TGTGCTAGTGGTTTGTGGACAGCGGGCTATGGCTACACCTTC. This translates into CASGLWTAGYGYTF. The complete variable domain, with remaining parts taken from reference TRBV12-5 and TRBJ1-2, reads DARVTQTPRHKVTEMGQEVTMRCQPILGHNTVFWYRQTMMQGLELLAYFRNRAPLDDSGMPKDRFSAEMPDATLATLKIQPSEPRDSAVYFCASGLWTAGYGYTFGSGTRLTVV.

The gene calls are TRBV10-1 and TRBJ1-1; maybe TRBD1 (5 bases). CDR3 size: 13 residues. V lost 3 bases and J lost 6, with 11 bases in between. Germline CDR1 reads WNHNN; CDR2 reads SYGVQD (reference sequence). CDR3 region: CASSDSGTAEAFF. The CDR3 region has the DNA TGCGCCAGCAGTGACAGCGGGACGGCTGAAGCTTTCTTT.

CDR3 region: CASSARAQGAEGYTF. In DNA, the CDR3 is TGTGCCAGCAGCGCTAGGGCACAGGGGGCGGAGGGCTACACCTTC. The chain has TRBV7-2 and TRBJ1-2, with TRBD1 matching over 9 bases. CDR3 length: 15 residues. The germline V gene has CDR1 SGHTA and CDR2 FQGNSA. The V gene end was trimmed by 5 bases and the J gene end by 8 bases; junction bases not matched to a gene: 12. Combining the CDR3 with reference TRBV7-2 and TRBJ1-2 gives the whole variable domain GAGVSQSPSNKVTEKGKDVELRCDPISGHTALYWYRQSLGQGLEFLIYFQGNSAPDKSGLPSDRFSAERTGGSVSTLTIQRTQQEDSAVYLCASSARAQGAEGYTFGSGTRLTVV.

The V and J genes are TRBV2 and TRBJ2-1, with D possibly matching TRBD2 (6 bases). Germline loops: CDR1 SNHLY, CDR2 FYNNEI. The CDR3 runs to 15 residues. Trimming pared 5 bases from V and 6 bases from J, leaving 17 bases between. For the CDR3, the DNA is TGTGCCAGCAGTCCCACCCGGCGGGACTTCAATGAGCAGTTCTTC. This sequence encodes CASSPTRRDFNEQFF.

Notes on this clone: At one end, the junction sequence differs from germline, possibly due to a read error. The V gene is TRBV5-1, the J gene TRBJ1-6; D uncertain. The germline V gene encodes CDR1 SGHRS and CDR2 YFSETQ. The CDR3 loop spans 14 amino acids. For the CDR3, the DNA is TGCGCCAGCAGCTTGGGGGCTATTAATTCACCCCCCCACTTT. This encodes CASSLGAINSPPHF. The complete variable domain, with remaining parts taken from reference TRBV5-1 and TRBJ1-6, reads KAGVTQTPRYLIKTRGQQVTLSCSPISGHRSVSWYQQTPGQGLQFLFEYFSETQRNKGNFPGRFSGRQFSNSRSEMNVSTLELGDSALYLCASSLGAINSPPHFGNGTRLTVT.

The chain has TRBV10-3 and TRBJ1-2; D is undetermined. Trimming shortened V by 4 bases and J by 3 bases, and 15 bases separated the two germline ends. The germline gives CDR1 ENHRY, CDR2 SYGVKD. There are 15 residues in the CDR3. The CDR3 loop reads CAISGSDTKDYGYTF. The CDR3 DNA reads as TGTGCCATCAGTGGCTCAGACACTAAAGACTATGGCTACACCTTC.

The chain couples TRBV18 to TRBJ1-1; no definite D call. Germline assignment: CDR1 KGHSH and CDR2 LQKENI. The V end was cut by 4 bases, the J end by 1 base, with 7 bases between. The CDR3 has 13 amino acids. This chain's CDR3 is CASSRDKNTEAFF. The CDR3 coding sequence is TGTGCCAGCTCACGAGACAAGAACACTGAAGCTTTCTTT.